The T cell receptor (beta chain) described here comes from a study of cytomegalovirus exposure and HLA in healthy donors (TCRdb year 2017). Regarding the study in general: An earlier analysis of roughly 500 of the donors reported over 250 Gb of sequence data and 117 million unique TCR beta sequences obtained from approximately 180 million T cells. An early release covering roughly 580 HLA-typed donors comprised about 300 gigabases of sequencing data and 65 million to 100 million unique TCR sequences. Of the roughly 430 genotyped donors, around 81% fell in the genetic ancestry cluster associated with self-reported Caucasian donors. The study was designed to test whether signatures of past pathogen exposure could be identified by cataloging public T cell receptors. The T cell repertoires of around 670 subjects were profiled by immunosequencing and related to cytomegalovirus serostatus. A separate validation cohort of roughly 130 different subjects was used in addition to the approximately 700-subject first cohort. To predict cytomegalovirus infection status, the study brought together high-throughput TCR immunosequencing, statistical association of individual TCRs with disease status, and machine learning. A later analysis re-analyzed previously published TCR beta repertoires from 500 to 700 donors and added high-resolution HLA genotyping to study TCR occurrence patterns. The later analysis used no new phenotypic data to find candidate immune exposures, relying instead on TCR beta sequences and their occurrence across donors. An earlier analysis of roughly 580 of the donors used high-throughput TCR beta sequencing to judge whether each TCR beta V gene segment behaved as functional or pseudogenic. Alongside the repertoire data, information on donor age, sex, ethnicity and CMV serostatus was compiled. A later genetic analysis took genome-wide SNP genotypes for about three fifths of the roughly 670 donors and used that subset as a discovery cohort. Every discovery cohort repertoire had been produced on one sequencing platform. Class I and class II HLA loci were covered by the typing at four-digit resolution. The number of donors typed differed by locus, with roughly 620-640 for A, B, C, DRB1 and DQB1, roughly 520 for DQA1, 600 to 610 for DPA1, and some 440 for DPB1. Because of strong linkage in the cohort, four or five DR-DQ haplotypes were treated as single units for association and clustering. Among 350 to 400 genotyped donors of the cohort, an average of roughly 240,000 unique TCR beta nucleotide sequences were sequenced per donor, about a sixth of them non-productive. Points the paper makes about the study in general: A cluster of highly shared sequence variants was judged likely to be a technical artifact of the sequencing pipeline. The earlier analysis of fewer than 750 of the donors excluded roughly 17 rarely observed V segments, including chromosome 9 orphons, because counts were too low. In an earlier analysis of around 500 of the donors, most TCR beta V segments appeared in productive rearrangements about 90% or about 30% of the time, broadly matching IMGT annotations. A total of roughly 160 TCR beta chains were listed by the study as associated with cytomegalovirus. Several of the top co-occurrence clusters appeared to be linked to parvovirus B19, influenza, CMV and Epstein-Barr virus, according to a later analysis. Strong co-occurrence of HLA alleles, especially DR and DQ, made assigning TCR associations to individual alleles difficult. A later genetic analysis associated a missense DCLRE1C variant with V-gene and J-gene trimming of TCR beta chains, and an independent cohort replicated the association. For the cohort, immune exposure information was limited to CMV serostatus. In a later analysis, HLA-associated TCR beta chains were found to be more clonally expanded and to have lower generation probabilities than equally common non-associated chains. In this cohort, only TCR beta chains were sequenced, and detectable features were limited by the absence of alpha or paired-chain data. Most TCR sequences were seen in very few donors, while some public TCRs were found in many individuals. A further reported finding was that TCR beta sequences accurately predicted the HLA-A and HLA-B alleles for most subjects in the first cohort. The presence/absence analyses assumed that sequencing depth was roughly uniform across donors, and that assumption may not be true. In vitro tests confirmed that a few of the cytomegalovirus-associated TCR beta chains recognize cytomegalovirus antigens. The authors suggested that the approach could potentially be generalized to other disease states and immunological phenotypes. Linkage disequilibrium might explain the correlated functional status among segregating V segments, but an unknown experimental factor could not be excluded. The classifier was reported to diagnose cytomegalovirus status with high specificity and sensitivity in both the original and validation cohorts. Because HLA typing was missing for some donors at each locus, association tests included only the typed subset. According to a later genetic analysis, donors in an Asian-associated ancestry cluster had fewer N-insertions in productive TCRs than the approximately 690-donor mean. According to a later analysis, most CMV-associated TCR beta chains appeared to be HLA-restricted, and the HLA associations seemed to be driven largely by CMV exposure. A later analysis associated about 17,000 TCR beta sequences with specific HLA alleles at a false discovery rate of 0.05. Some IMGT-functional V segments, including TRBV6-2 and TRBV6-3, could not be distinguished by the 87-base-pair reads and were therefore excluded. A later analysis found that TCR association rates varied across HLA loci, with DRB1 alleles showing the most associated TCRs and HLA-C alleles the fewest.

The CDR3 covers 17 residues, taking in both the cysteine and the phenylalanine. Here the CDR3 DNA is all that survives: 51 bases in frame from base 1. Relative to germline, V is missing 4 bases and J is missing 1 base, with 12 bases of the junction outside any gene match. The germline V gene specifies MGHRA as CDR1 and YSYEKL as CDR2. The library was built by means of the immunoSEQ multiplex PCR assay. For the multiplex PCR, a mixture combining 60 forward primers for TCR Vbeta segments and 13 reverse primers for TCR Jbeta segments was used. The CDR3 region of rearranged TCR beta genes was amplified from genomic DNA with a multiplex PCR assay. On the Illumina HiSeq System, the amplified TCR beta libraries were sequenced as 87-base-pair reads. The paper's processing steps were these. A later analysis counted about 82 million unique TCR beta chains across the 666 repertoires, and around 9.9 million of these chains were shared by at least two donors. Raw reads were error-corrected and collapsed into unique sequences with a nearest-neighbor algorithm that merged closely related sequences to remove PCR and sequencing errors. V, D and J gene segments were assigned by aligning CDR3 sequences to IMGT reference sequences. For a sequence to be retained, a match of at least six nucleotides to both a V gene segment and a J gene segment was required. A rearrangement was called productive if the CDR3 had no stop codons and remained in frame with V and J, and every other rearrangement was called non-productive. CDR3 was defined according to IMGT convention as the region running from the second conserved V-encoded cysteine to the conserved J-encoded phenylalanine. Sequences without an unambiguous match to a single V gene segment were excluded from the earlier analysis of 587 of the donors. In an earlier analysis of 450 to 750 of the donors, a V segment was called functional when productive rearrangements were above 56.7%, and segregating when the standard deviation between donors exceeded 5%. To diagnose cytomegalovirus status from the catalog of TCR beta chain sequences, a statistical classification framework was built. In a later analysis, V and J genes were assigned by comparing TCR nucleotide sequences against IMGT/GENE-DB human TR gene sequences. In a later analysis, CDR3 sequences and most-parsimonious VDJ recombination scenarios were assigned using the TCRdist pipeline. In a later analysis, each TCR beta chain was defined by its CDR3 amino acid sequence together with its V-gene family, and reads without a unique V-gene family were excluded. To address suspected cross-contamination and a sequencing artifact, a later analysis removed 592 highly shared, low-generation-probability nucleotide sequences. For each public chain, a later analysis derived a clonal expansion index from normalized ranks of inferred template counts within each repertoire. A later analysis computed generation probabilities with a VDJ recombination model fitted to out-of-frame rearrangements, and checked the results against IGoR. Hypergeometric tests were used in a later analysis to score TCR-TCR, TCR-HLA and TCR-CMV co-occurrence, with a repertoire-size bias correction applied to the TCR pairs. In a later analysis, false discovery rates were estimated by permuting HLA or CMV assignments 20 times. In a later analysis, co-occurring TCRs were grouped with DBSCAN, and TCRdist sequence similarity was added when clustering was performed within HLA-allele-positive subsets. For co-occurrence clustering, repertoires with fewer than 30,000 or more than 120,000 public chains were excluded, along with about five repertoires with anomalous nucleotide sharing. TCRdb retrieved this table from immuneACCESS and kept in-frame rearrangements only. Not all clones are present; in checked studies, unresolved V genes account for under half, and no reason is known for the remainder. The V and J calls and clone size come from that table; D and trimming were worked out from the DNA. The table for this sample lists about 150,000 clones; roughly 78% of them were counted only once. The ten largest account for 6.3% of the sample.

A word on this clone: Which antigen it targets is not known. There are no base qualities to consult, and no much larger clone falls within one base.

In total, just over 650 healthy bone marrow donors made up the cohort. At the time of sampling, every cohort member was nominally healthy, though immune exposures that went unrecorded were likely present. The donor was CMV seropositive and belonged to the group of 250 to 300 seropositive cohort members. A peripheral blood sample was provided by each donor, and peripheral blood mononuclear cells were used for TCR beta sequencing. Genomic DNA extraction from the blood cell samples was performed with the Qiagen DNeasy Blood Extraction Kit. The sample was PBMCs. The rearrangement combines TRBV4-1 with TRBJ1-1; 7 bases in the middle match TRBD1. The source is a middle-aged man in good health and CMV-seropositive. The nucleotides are TGCGCCAGCAGCCTTTCTTTGGCGGACAGGACGAACACTGAAGCTTTCTTT. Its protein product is CASSLSLADRTNTEAFF.